This is a list of T cell receptor beta chains from one sample in a study of CD8+ T cells in alopecia areata. Produced via immunoSEQ multiplex PCR; TCRdb's table is partial and in-frame only. The table records more than 110,000 clones, roughly 54% of them present only once. Specimen: CD8+ T cells sorted from blood, collected at week 4, from a patient treated with tofacitinib. All receptors derive from a human donor with alopecia areata. Both conserved end residues are part of each CDR3. A D gene is named only where the DNA matches it firmly. Size values are once, few and many counts, or a class for expanded clones, and some rows have none.

NA,TRBV7-6,TRBJ1-6,NA,TGTGCCAGCAGCTTAAAGCAGGATTCACCCCTCCACTTT,CASSLKQDSPLHF
NA,TRBV13,TRBJ2-7,TRBD1,TGTGCCAGCAGCTGGGGACAGGGGTCATTGGGCTACGAGCAGTACTTC,CASSWGQGSLGYEQYF
few,TRBV6-4,TRBJ2-1,TRBD1,TGTGCCAGCAGCGAAAAGGGGGACAGGGGGCAGCAGTTCTTC,CASSEKGDRGQQFF
NA,TRBV6-9,TRBJ1-2,NA,TGTGCCAGCAGTTGGGACGTTACCTATGGCTACACCTTC,CASSWDVTYGYTF
NA,TRBV27,TRBJ2-3,NA,TGTGCCAGCAGTTTAGGGAGCACAGATACGCAGTATTTT,CASSLGSTDTQYF
few,TRBV15,TRBJ1-2,TRBD1,TGTGCCACCAGCAGAGATCTACAGGGGGCACGGGGCTACACCTTC,CATSRDLQGARGYTF
NA,TRBV9,TRBJ2-2,NA,TGTGCCGGGCAAGGTGACACCGGGGAGCTGTTTTTT,CAGQGDTGELFF
NA,TRBV10-3,TRBJ2-3,NA,TGTGCCAGCAGTGAGGCCGAGCGAGGCACAGATACGCAGTATTTT,CASSEAERGTDTQYF
NA,TRBV29-1,TRBJ2-7,TRBD1,TGCAGCGTTTCGGACAGGGGGGAGCAGTACTTC,CSVSDRGEQYF
NA,TRBV27,TRBJ2-7,NA,TGTGCCAGCAGTCCCCGGCGGCAGCTGGGCCAGCAGTACTTC,CASSPRRQLGQQYF
few,TRBV7-2,TRBJ2-7,NA,TGTGCCAGCAGCCCTTGGGTGGGTTTACAGGGCGAGCAGTACTTC,CASSPWVGLQGEQYF
once,TRBV4-1,TRBJ2-2,NA,TGCGCCAGCAGCCACAGGAAACCCACCGGGGAGCTGTTTTTT,CASSHRKPTGELFF
NA,TRBV13,TRBJ1-5,TRBD1,TGTGCCAGCAGAGAGGCAGGGGGGAATCAGCCCCAGCATTTT,CASREAGGNQPQHF
NA,TRBV5-6,TRBJ1-1,NA,TGTGCCAGCAGCTTGGGACACAAAGCTTTCTTT,CASSLGHKAFF
NA,TRBV25-1,TRBJ2-5,NA,TGTGCCACCGGTATGGGAGAAAGCCAAGAGACCCAGTACTTC,CATGMGESQETQYF
NA,TRBV11-2,TRBJ2-7,NA,TGTGCCAGCAGCCCCCCCGGCCGGCCGGAGCAGTACTTC,CASSPPGRPEQYF
NA,TRBV5-6,TRBJ1-1,NA,TGTGCCAGCAGCTTATTATGGAGATCCGAAGCTTTCTTT,CASSLLWRSEAFF
NA,TRBV27,TRBJ2-7,NA,TGTGCCAGCAGTTTAATTCGGGGCTATGAGCAGTACTTC,CASSLIRGYEQYF
NA,TRBV14,TRBJ2-5,TRBD1,TGTGCCACCGGGACAGGGGACCGGGAGACCCAGTACTTC,CATGTGDRETQYF
few,TRBV9,TRBJ2-1,NA,TGTGCCAGCAGCGTAGGAAGGGTGGGCAATGAGCAGTTCTTC,CASSVGRVGNEQFF
NA,TRBV4-3,TRBJ1-5,TRBD1,TGCGCCAGCAGCCAAGATACGACAGGGGATCAGCCCCAGCATTTT,CASSQDTTGDQPQHF
once,TRBV5-6,TRBJ1-4,NA,TGTGCCAGCAGCCGAACTGGGCCTGTTGAAAAACTGTTTTTT,CASSRTGPVEKLFF
NA,TRBV7-2,TRBJ1-5,NA,TGTGCCAGCAGCTTAGATGGGAGGGGAGGTCAGCCCCAGCATTTT,CASSLDGRGGQPQHF
NA,TRBV27,TRBJ1-1,NA,TGTGCCAGCAGTTTGGGACAGAACACTGAAGCTTTCTTT,CASSLGQNTEAFF
NA,TRBV9,TRBJ2-3,TRBD1,TGTGCCAGCAGCGTCCGGGACAGGGTTGATAAAGATACGCAGTATTTT,CASSVRDRVDKDTQYF
few,TRBV4-1,TRBJ2-7,TRBD1,TGTGCCAGCAGCCAAGAGGGGACAGGGGAAGGGTACGAGCAGTACTTC,CASSQEGTGEGYEQYF
NA,TRBV30,TRBJ1-6,NA,TGTGCCTGGACCCCGGGGCAACTGAGTTCACCCCTCCACTTT,CAWTPGQLSSPLHF
NA,TRBV2,TRBJ1-2,TRBD1,TGTGCCAGCAGTGAAGCCGGGACAGGGGGCACATATGGCTACACCTTC,CASSEAGTGGTYGYTF
NA,TRBV9,TRBJ2-7,TRBD1,TGTGCCAGCAGCCTCACAGGGGGGCCCTACGAGCAGTACTTC,CASSLTGGPYEQYF
NA,TRBV6-1,TRBJ1-1,NA,TGTGCCAGCAGTGACGGACTTGTGGATGAAGCTTTCTTT,CASSDGLVDEAFF
NA,TRBV5-6,TRBJ2-4,NA,TGTGCCAGCAGCTTGGTTGGGCGGGGAGCCAAAAACATTCAGTACTTC,CASSLVGRGAKNIQYF
few,TRBV11-2,TRBJ2-7,NA,TGTGCCAGCAGCTTAGATCTAGCCGAGCAGTACTTC,CASSLDLAEQYF
NA,TRBV14,TRBJ2-1,NA,TGTGCCAGCAGCCACTCGGCGAGGAATGAGCAGTTCTTC,CASSHSARNEQFF
NA,TRBV5-6,TRBJ1-6,TRBD1,TGTGCCAGCAGCCTAACGTTGTTTGGGACAGGGAATTCACCCCTCCACTTT,CASSLTLFGTGNSPLHF
NA,TRBV10-3,TRBJ2-5,NA,TGTGCCATCAGTGACCCCGGGACACAAGAGACCCAGTACTTC,CAISDPGTQETQYF
many,TRBV27,TRBJ1-1,NA,TGTGCCAGCAGTCCTCCCCCCCAGGGTTACACTGAAGCTTTCTTT,CASSPPPQGYTEAFF
NA,TRBV9,TRBJ2-5,TRBD1,TGTGCCAGCAGCCAGGGACAGGGAGAGACCCAGTACTTC,CASSQGQGETQYF
NA,TRBV27,TRBJ2-7,NA,TGTGCCAGCAGTTTGCAGGACAACTACGAGCAGTACTTC,CASSLQDNYEQYF
few,TRBV7-2,TRBJ1-6,NA,TGTGCCAGCAGCTTAGGGACTTTCTCACCCCTCCACTTT,CASSLGTFSPLHF
NA,TRBV4-1,TRBJ1-1,TRBD1,TGCGCCAGCAGCCAAGCCCTCATGACAGGGCGCGGCACTGAAGCTTTCTTT,CASSQALMTGRGTEAFF
NA,TRBV4-1,TRBJ1-2,NA,TGCGCCAGCAGCCAAAGGTCCGGGAGTTCTAACTATGGCTACACCTTC,CASSQRSGSSNYGYTF
NA,TRBV29-1,TRBJ2-7,TRBD1,TGCAGCGTTGAGCTCCGGGACAGGGACAACTACGAGCAGTACTTC,CSVELRDRDNYEQYF
NA,TRBV7-9,TRBJ1-5,NA,TGTGCCAGCAGCTTAGGTCAGAATAGCAATCAGCCCCAGCATTTT,CASSLGQNSNQPQHF
NA,TRBV7-9,TRBJ2-5,NA,TGTGCCAGCAGCTTCGGACGCGGGGGCGAAGAGACCCAGTACTTC,CASSFGRGGEETQYF
few,TRBV7-9,TRBJ1-5,NA,TGTGCCAGCAGCTTAGGGGACTCGGCCCAGCATTTT,CASSLGDSAQHF
NA,TRBV27,TRBJ2-5,NA,TGTGCCAGCAGTCCCCGGGGGCTAATAGAGACCCAGTACTTC,CASSPRGLIETQYF
NA,TRBV4-1,TRBJ2-5,NA,TGCGCCAGCAGCCAAGGTCCGGGACCCTCAACCGAGACCCAGTACTTC,CASSQGPGPSTETQYF
few,TRBV29-1,TRBJ1-4,TRBD1,TGCAGCGTGCTTACGACAGGGGCTAATGAAAAACTGTTTTTT,CSVLTTGANEKLFF
few,TRBV27,TRBJ2-7,NA,TGTGCCAGCAGTTTATCGATCATAGGGAGCATCTACGAGCAGTACTTC,CASSLSIIGSIYEQYF
once,TRBV2,TRBJ2-5,NA,TGTGCCAGCAACGGGGACGGGTACCAAGAGACTCAGTACTTC,CASNGDGYQETQYF
NA,TRBV13,TRBJ2-7,TRBD1,TGTGCCAGCAGCTTAGGGACAGGGGGCTCCTACGAGCAGTACTTC,CASSLGTGGSYEQYF
NA,TRBV27,TRBJ2-6,NA,TGTGCCAGCAGTTTATCGCCTGGGTCTGGGGCCAACGTCCTGACTTTC,CASSLSPGSGANVLTF
once,TRBV11-2,TRBJ2-1,NA,TGTACCAGCAGCTTAAACCTGGGGCTAGTGTACAATGAGCAGTTCTTC,CTSSLNLGLVYNEQFF